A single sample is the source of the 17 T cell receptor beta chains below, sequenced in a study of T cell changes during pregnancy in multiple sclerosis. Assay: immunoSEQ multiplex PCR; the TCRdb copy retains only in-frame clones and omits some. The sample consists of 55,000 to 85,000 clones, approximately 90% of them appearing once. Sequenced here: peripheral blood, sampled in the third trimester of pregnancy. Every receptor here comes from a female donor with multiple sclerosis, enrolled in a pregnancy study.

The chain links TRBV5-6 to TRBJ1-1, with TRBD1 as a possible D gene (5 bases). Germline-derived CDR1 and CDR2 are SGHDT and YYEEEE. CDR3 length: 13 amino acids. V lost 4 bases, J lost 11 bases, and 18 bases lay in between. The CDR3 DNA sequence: TGTGCCAGCAGCCCTACAGGAGCGACAAAGGCTTTCTTT. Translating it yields CASSPTGATKAFF. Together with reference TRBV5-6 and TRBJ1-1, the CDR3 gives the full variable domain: DAGVTQSPTHLIKTRGQQVTLRCSPKSGHDTVSWYQQALGQGPQFIFQYYEEEERQRGNFPDRFSGHQFPNYSSELNVNALLLGDSALYLCASSPTGATKAFFGQGTRLTVV.

The CDR3 region has the DNA TGCGCCAGCAGGGGGGGGGACAGGGGCTATGGCTACACCTTC. Translation gives CASRGGDRGYGYTF. V is TRBV10-2 and J is TRBJ1-2; 10 bases line up with TRBD1. The CDR3 covers 14 residues. V trimming: 6 bases; J trimming: 4 bases; junction bases outside the gene matches: 5. CDR1 is WSHSY and CDR2 is SAAADI in the germline V gene.

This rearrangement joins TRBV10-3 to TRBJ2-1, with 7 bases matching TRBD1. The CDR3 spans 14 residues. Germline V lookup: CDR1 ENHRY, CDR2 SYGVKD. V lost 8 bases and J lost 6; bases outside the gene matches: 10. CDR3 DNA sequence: TGTGCCATCTCCCCTGGGGCAGGGGGCAATGAGCAGTTCTTC. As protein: CAISPGAGGNEQFF.

CDR3 protein: CASSLGGRGWYNEQFF. For the CDR3, the DNA is TGTGCCAGCAGCTTGGGAGGCAGGGGGTGGTACAATGAGCAGTTCTTC. This rearrangement joins TRBV5-6 to TRBJ2-1; TRBD1 agrees at 7 bases. The V gene's germline CDR1 is SGHDT and CDR2 YYEEEE. J gave up 4 bases and V 0 bases, and 7 bases lay outside the gene matches. The CDR3 loop spans 16 amino acids.

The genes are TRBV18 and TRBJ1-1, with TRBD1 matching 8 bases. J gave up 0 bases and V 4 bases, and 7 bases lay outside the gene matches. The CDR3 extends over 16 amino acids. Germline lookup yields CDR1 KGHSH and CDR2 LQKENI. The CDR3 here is CASSLDRVTMNTEAFF. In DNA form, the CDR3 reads TGTGCCAGCTCACTGGACAGGGTTACTATGAACACTGAAGCTTTCTTT.

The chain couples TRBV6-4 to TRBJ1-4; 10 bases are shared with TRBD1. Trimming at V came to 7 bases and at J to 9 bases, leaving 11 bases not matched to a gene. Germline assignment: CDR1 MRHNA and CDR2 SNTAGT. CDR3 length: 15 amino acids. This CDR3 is CASKGQGRSMKKLFF. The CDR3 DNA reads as TGTGCCAGCAAGGGACAGGGGCGATCAATGAAAAAACTGTTTTTT.

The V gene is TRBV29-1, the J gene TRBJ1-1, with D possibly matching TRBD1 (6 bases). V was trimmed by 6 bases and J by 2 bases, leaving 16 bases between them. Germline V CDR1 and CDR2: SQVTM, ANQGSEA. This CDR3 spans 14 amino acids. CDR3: CSVGIPRGNTEAFF. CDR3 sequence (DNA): TGCAGCGTCGGGATTCCCAGGGGAAACACTGAAGCTTTCTTT. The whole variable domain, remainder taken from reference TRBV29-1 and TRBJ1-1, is SAVISQKPSRDICQRGTSLTIQCQVDSQVTMMFWYRQQPGQSLTLIATANQGSEATYESGFVIDKFPISRPNLTFSTLTVSNMSPEDSSIYLCSVGIPRGNTEAFFGQGTRLTVV.

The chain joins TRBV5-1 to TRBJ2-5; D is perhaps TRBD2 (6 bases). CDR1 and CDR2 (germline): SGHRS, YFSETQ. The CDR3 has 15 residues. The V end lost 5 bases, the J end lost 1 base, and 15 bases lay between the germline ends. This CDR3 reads CASRDSGRSQETQYF. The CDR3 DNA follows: TGCGCCAGCAGAGATTCCGGGAGATCCCAAGAGACCCAGTACTTC.

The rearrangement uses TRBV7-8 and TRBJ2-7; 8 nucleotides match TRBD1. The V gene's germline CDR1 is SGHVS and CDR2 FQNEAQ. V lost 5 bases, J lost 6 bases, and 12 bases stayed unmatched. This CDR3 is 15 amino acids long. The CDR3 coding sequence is TGTGCCAGCAGCAAGGACAGGGTACGGGTCTCCGAGCAGTACTTC. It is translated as CASSKDRVRVSEQYF.

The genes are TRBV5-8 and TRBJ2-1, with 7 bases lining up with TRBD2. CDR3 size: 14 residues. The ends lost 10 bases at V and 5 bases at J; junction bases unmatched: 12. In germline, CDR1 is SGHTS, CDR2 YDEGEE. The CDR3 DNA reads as TGTGCCTACGGGAGGACTAGAGATGACAATGAGCAGTTCTTC. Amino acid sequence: CAYGRTRDDNEQFF.

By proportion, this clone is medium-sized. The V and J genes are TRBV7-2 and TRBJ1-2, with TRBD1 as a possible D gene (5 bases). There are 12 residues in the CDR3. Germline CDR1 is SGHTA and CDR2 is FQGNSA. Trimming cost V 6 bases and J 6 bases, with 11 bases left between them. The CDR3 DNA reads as TGTGCCAGCAGGTTGGACATCCATGGCTACACCTTC. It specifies CASRLDIHGYTF.

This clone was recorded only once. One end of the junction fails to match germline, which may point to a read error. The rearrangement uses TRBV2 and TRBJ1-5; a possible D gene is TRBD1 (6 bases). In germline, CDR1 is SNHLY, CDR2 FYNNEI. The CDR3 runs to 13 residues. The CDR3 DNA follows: TGTGTCAGCAGTTTTGGGGGCGTGAAGCCCCAGCATTTT. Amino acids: CVSSFGGVKPQHF.

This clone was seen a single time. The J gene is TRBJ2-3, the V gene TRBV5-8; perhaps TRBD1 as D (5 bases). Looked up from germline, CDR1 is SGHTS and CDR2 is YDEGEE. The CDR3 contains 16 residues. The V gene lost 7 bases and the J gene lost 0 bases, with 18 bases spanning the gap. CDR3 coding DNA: TGTGCCAGCGCCGCCGACAGAACTCTGAGCACAGATACGCAGTATTTT. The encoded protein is CASAADRTLSTDTQYF.

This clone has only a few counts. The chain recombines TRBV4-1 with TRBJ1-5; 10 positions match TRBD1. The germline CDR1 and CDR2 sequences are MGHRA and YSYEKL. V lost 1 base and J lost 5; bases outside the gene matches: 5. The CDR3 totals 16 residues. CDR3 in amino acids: CASSQGRQGADQPQHF. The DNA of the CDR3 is TGCGCCAGCAGCCAAGGCCGACAGGGGGCAGATCAGCCCCAGCATTTT.

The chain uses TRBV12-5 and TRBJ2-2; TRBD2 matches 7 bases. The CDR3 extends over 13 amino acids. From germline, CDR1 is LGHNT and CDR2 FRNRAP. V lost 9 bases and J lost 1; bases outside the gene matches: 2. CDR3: CASERENTGELFF. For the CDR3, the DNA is TGTGCTAGCGAGCGGGAGAACACCGGGGAGCTGTTTTTT.

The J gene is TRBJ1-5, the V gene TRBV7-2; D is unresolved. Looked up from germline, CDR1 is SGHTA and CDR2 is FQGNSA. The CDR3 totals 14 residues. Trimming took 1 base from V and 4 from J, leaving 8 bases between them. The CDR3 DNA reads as TGTGCCAGCAGCTTAGGTTACGGGAATCAGCCCCAGCATTTT. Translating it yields CASSLGYGNQPQHF.

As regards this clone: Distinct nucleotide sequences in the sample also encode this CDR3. The CDR3 loop is CASSLPDTSNEKLFF. The DNA for the CDR3 is TGCGCCAGCAGCTTGCCCGACACCTCTAATGAAAAACTGTTTTTT. The genes are TRBV5-1 and TRBJ1-4; D not certain. CDR1 and CDR2 from the germline V gene are SGHRS and YFSETQ. The CDR3 length is 15 residues. V was clipped by 1 base and J by 3 bases, with 10 bases between them.